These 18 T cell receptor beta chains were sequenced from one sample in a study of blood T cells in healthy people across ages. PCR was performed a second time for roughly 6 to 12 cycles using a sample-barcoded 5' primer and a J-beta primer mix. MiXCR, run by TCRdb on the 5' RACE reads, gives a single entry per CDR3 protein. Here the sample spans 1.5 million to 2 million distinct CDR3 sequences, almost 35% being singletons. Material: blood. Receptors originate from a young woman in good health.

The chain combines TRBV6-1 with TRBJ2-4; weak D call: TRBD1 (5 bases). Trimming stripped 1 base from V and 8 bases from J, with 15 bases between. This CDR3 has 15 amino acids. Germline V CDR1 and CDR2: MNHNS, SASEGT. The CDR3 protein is CASSEGNLVGDIQYF. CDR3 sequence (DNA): TGTGCCAGCAGTGAAGGAAACTTGGTAGGGGACATTCAGTACTTC.

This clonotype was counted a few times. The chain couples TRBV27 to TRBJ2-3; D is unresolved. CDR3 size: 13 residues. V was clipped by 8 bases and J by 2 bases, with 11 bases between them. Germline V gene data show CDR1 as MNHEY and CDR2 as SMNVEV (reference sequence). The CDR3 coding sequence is TGTGCCAGCTCCCCAATACTCACAGATACGCAGTATTTT. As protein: CASSPILTDTQYF.

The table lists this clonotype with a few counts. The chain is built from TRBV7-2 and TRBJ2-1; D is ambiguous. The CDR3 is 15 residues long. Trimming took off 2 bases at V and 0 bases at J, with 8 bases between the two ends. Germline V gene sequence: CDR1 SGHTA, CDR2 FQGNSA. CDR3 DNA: TGTGCCAGCAGCTTATTGGGTTTCTCCTACAATGAGCAGTTCTTC. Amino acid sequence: CASSLLGFSYNEQFF.

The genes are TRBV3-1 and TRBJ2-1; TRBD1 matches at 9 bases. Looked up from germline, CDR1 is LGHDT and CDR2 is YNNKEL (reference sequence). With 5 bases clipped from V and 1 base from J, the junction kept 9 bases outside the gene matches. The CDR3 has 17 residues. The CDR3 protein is CASSRPPGTGSYNEQFF. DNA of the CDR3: TGTGCCAGCAGCAGACCTCCCGGGACAGGGTCCTACAATGAGCAGTTCTTC.

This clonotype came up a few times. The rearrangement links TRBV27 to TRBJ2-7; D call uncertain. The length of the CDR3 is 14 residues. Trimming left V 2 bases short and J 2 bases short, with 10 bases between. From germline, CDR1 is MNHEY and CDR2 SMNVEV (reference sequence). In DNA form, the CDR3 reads TGTGCCAGCAGTTTAGGCACGAAACCCTACGAGCAGTACTTC. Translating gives CASSLGTKPYEQYF.

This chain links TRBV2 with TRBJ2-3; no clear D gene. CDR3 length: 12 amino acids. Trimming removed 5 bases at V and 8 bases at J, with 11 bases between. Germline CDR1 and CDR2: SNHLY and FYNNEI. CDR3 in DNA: TGTGCCAGCAGTCCTCGGACGGGTACGCAGTATTTT. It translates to CASSPRTGTQYF.

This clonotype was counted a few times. The CDR3 DNA reads as TGCAGTGCTAGAATCCCCAGCGGCATCACAGATACGCAGTATTTT. The encoded protein is CSARIPSGITDTQYF. The chain carries TRBV20-1 and TRBJ2-3; maybe TRBD2 (5 bases). This CDR3 is built from 15 residues. Trimming removed 2 bases at V and 2 bases at J, with 14 bases between. Germline CDR1 DFQATT, CDR2 SNEGSKA (reference sequence).

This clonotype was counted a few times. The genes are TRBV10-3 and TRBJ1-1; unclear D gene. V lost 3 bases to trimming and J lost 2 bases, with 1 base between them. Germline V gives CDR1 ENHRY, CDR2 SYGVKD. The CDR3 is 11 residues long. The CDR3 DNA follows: TGTGCCATCAGTGATAACACTGAAGCTTTCTTT. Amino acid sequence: CAISDNTEAFF.

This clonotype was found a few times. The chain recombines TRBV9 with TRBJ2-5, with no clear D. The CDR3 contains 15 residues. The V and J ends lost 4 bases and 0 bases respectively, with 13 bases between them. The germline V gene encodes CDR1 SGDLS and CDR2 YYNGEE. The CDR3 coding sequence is TGTGCCAGCAGCCAAGGATGGCAGAACCAAGAGACCCAGTACTTC. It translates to CASSQGWQNQETQYF.

The CDR3 region has the DNA TGCAGTGCAATAGCGGGAGACTCCCTGTCCTACAATGAGCAGTTCTTC. It is translated as CSAIAGDSLSYNEQFF. The chain links TRBV20-1 to TRBJ2-1; 9 bases line up with TRBD2. V trimming: 6 bases; J trimming: 1 base; junction bases outside the gene matches: 10. Germline assignment: CDR1 DFQATT and CDR2 SNEGSKA (reference sequence). This CDR3 is built from 16 residues.

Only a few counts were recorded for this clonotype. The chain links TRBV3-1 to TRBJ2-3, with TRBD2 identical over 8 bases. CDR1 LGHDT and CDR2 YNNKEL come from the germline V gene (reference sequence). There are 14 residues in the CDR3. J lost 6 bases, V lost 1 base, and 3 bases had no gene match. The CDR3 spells CASSQVSGGDTQYF. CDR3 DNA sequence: TGTGCCAGCAGCCAAGTATCGGGGGGGGATACGCAGTATTTT.

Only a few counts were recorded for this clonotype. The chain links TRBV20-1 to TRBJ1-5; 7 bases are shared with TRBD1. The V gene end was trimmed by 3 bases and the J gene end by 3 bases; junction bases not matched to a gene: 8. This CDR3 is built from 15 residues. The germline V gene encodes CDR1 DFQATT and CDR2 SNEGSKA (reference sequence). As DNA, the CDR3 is TGCAGTGCTAGGGGTCGGACAGGACACAATCAGCCCCAGCATTTT. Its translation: CSARGRTGHNQPQHF.

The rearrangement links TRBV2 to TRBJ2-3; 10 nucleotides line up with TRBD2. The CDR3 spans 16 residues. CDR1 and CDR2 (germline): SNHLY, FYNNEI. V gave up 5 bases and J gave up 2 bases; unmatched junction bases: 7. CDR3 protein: CASSTGLAEYTDTQYF. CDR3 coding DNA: TGTGCCAGCAGTACTGGACTAGCGGAATACACAGATACGCAGTATTTT.

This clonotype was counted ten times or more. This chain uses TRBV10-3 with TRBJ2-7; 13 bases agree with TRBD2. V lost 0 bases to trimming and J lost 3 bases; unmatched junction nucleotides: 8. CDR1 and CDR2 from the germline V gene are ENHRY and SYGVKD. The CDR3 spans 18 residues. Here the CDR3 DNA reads TGTGCCATCAGTGAGTCGACTCTTGGGACTAGCGGGGTCTACGAGCAGTACTTC. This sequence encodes CAISESTLGTSGVYEQYF.

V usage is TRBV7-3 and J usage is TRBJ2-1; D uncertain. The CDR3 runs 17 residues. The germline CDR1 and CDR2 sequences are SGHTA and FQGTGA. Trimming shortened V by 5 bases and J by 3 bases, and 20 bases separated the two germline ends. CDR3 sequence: CASSVGPLQSLYNEQFF. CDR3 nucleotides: TGTGCCAGCAGCGTCGGACCACTCCAGTCCCTCTACAATGAGCAGTTCTTC.

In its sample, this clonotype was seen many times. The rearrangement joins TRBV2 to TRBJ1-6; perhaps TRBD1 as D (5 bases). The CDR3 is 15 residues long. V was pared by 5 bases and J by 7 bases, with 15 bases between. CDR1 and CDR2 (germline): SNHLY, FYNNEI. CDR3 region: CASSSGGNRNSPLHF. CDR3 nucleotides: TGTGCCAGCAGTAGCGGGGGGAACAGGAATTCACCCCTCCACTTT.

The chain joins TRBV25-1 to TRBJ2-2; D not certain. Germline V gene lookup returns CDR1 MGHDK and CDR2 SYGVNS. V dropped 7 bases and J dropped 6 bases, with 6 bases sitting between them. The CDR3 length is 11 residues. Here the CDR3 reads CASIYSGELFF. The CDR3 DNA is TGTGCCAGCATTTACTCCGGGGAGCTGTTTTTT.

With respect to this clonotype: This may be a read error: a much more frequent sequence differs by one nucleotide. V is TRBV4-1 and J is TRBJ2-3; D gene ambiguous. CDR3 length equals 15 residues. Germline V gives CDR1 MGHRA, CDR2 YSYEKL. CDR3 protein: CAGSPLGGFTDTQYF. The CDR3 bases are TGCGCCGGCAGCCCCCTTGGCGGATTCACAGATACGCAGTATTTT.